Sequencing of this T cell receptor beta chain was carried out in a study of response to subunit inactivated influenza vaccine. This clonotype was found a few times. Its antigen is unidentified. Each CDR3 protein gets one entry after TCRdb re-called the RT-PCR reads with MiXCR. The data show 530,000 or so distinct CDR3 sequences, 12% seen once. General study findings and limits: The study's authors posited that every seasonal influenza vaccination enlists few new T cells.

The CDR3 contains 13 residues. The germline CDR1 and CDR2 sequences are DFQATT and SNEGSKA (reference sequence). The V end was cut by 3 bases, the J end by 0 bases, with 8 bases between. The sample here was PBMCs from blood, taken on the day of vaccination. The sequence derives from a man in his fifties who received an inactivated influenza vaccine. This chain links TRBV20-1 with TRBJ1-1; D remains unclear. Written as DNA, the CDR3 is TGCAGTGCTAGTTACAGAATGAACACTGAAGCTTTCTTT. Translating it yields CSASYRMNTEAFF.